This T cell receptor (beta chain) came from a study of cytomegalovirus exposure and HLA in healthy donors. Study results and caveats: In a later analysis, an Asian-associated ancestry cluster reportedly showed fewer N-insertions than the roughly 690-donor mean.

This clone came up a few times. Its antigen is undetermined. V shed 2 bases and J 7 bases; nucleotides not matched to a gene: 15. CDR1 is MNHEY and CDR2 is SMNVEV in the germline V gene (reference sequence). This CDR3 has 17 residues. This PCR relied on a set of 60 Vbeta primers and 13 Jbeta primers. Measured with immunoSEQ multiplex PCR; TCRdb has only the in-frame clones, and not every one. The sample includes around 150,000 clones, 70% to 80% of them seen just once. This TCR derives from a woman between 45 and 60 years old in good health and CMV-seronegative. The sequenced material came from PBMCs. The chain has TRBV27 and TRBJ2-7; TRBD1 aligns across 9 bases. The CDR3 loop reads CASSLLGTGPSTGEQYF. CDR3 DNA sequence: TGTGCCAGCAGTTTACTCGGGACAGGGCCTTCGACGGGAGAGCAGTACTTC.